One sample yielded the 11 T cell receptor beta chains listed below, sequenced in a study of blood T cell repertoires in COVID-19 (dated by TCRdb to 2019 to 2021). Library construction relied on the immunoSEQ multiplex PCR assay. Sourced from immuneACCESS, this table was stored by TCRdb with only in-frame sequences that have V and J called. A share of the clones is absent; for the studies checked, an unresolved V gene accounts for under half, and the remainder has no known explanation. The sample yields over 300,000 clones; over 75% were counted once. The top ten hold just over 7% of the sample. Material for sequencing was peripheral blood. These TCRs come from a human donor in a cohort sampled during active COVID-19.

This chain connects TRBV12-3 or TRBV12-4 to TRBJ2-7; D ambiguous. The length of the CDR3 is 11 residues. With 2 bases removed from V and 6 bases from J, the gap between germline ends came to 5 bases. CDR3 sequence (DNA): TGTGCCAGCAGTTTATTTCGCGAGCAGTACTTC. Amino acid sequence: CASSLFREQYF.

The J gene is TRBJ2-1, the V gene TRBV14; 7 nucleotides match TRBD1. Germline V gives CDR1 SGHDN, CDR2 FVKESK. There are 14 residues in the CDR3. V lost 6 bases, J lost 7 bases, and 9 bases stayed unmatched. The CDR3 here is CASSYRTGWNEQFF. For the CDR3, the DNA is TGTGCCAGCAGTTACAGGACAGGATGGAATGAGCAGTTCTTC.

This clone turned up a few times. This chain joins TRBV30 and TRBJ1-2, with D unclear. V shed 0 bases and J shed 8 bases, with 10 bases lying between them. From germline, CDR1 is GTSNPN and CDR2 SVGIG (reference sequence). The CDR3 spans 12 residues. CDR3 region: CAWSVSLAGYTF. DNA for the CDR3: TGTGCCTGGAGTGTATCACTTGCGGGCTACACCTTC.

This clone was seen a single time. The rearrangement links TRBV5-6 to TRBJ2-3, with D unclear. This CDR3 contains 14 residues. The germline V gene encodes CDR1 SGHDT and CDR2 YYEEEE. Between the trimmed V and J ends, which lost 2 bases and 8 bases, there was a span of 15 bases. CDR3 nucleotides: TGTGCCAGCAGCTTTTGGGCGTCAAAAAGTACGCAGTATTTT. As protein: CASSFWASKSTQYF.

This chain uses TRBV5-5 with TRBJ1-4; 7 bases are shared with TRBD1. Germline V gene data show CDR1 as SGHKS and CDR2 as YYEKEE (reference sequence). Unmatched junction bases numbered 12, after V lost 3 bases and J lost 4 bases. This CDR3 comprises 17 residues. The CDR3 here is CASSSRGNRGFNEKLFF. DNA of the CDR3: TGTGCCAGCAGCTCACGAGGGAACAGGGGCTTTAATGAAAAACTGTTTTTT.

The gene calls are TRBV7-3 and TRBJ2-3, with D possibly being TRBD2 (5 bases). Looked up from germline, CDR1 is SGHTA and CDR2 is FQGTGA. V dropped 5 bases and J dropped 2 bases, with 17 bases sitting between them. The CDR3 length is 16 residues. CDR3 DNA: TGTGCCAGCAGCGAACATGAGGGCGGAGACACAGATACGCAGTATTTT. Its protein is CASSEHEGGDTDTQYF.

The chain carries TRBV30 and TRBJ2-7, with 10 bases fitting TRBD1. V lost 2 bases and J lost 3; bases outside the gene matches: 4. The length of the CDR3 is 14 residues. Germline V gives CDR1 GTSNPN, CDR2 SVGIG (reference sequence). The CDR3 loop reads CAWSYGQGVYEQYF. The DNA of the CDR3 is TGTGCCTGGAGTTATGGACAGGGGGTCTACGAGCAGTACTTC.

The J gene is TRBJ2-1, the V gene TRBV7-3; TRBD1 aligns across 10 bases. This CDR3 has 14 amino acids. Germline loops: CDR1 SGHTA, CDR2 FQGTGA. V lost 5 bases, J lost 5 bases, and 3 bases stayed unmatched. The DNA of the CDR3 is TGTGCCAGCAGCCCGGGACAGGGGAACAATGAGCAGTTCTTC. Its translation: CASSPGQGNNEQFF.

This chain connects TRBV6-5 to TRBJ1-2; a possible D gene is TRBD1 (6 bases). Trimming removed 7 bases from V and 4 bases from J, with 19 bases in between. Germline values: CDR1 MNHEY, CDR2 SVGAGI. This CDR3 has 15 amino acids. The CDR3 region has the DNA TGTGCCAGCAAACCGGACAGAGCATTTTTCTATGGCTACACCTTC. Residues: CASKPDRAFFYGYTF.

CDR3 sequence: CASSLVGAGTGELFF. The CDR3, as DNA: TGTGCCAGCAGCTTAGTAGGGGCTGGCACCGGGGAGCTGTTTTTT. The gene calls are TRBV11-3 and TRBJ2-2, with D possibly matching TRBD1 (5 bases). V was shortened by 1 base and J by 4 bases, with 10 bases between the two germline ends. CDR1 is SGHNT and CDR2 is YENEEA in the germline V gene. CDR3 size: 15 residues.

The chain links TRBV28 to TRBJ1-3, with D tentatively TRBD1 (6 bases). Trimming took 2 bases from V and 7 from J, leaving 15 bases between them. The CDR3 loop spans 15 amino acids. From germline, CDR1 is MDHEN and CDR2 SYDVKM. CDR3 sequence reads: CASSLGAGETNTIYF. The DNA for the CDR3 is TGTGCCAGCAGTTTAGGGGCAGGGGAGACGAACACCATATATTTT.